These 25 T cell receptor beta chains were all obtained from the same sample, sequenced in a study of a mutant IDH1 vaccine in newly diagnosed glioma. Repertoires were generated with immunoSEQ multiplex PCR, while TCRdb's copy carries only in-frame clones and drops some. The repertoire has about 24,000 clones, 70% to 80% of them found once; the top ten carry around 8%. Time point in this sample: week 11, during vaccination. Every vaccine dose comprised 300 ug of mutant IDH1 20-mer peptide plus topical imiquimod. These TCRs' antigens remain unknown. Sequenced material: PBMCs, taken from a glioma patient whose treatment included an IDH1 peptide vaccine. The receptors were sampled from a man aged 35 to 55 with glioma.

This clone was picked up a small number of times. The CDR3: CASSLGAADRQYF. The CDR3 region has the DNA TGTGCCAGCAGCTTAGGGGCGGCAGACCGGCAGTATTTT. This chain joins TRBV7-2 and TRBJ2-3; no clear D gene. V gave up 1 base and J gave up 11 bases, with 13 bases separating them. Germline V lookup: CDR1 SGHTA, CDR2 FQGNSA. This CDR3 is built from 13 residues.

This clone was picked up one time. V and J are TRBV18 and TRBJ1-3; no reliable D call. The CDR3 loop spans 16 amino acids. Trimming left V 0 bases short and J 2 bases short, with 11 bases between. Germline assignment: CDR1 KGHSH and CDR2 LQKENI. The CDR3 reads CASSPPGLVAGNTIYF. CDR3 nucleotide sequence: TGTGCCAGCTCACCACCTGGGCTGGTTGCTGGAAACACCATATATTTT. The full variable domain, in which reference TRBV18 and TRBJ1-3 provide the parts outside the CDR3, is NAGVMQNPRHLVRRRGQEARLRCSPMKGHSHVYWYRQLPEEGLKFMVYLQKENIIDESGMPKERFSAEFPKEGPSILRIQQVVRGDSAAYFCASSPPGLVAGNTIYFGEGSWLTVV.

The gene calls are TRBV5-1 and TRBJ1-1, with 10 bases that match TRBD1. Germline trimming cut 4 bases from V and 5 bases from J; bases unmatched to any gene: 8. This CDR3 is 15 amino acids long. Germline-derived CDR1 and CDR2 are SGHRS and YFSETQ. The CDR3 here is CASSARGTGETEAFF. The CDR3 nucleotides are TGCGCCAGCAGCGCTCGCGGGACAGGGGAAACTGAAGCTTTCTTT.

The rearrangement uses TRBV5-4 and TRBJ2-1; perhaps TRBD2 as D (5 bases). Trimming pared 4 bases from V and 7 bases from J, leaving 9 bases between. Germline V gene data show CDR1 as SGHNT and CDR2 as YYREEE (reference sequence). This CDR3 comprises 12 residues. This chain's CDR3 is CASSPGLNEQFF. The CDR3 nucleotides are TGTGCCAGCAGCCCTGGACTTAATGAGCAGTTCTTC.

V usage is TRBV5-1 and J usage is TRBJ1-6, with D uncertain. V was pared by 5 bases and J by 5 bases, with 17 bases between. This CDR3 is 16 amino acids long. Germline lookup yields CDR1 SGHRS and CDR2 YFSETQ. CDR3 loop: CASRFDPALHNSPLHF. CDR3 nucleotides: TGCGCCAGCAGATTCGACCCAGCCCTTCATAATTCACCCCTCCACTTT.

This chain joins TRBV10-1 and TRBJ2-6; D ambiguous. V was cut by 0 bases and J by 1 base, with 7 bases left in between. CDR3 length: 16 amino acids. Per germline, CDR1 WNHNN and CDR2 SYGVQD (reference sequence). The CDR3 is CASSESVMSGANVLTF. Here the CDR3 DNA reads TGCGCCAGCAGTGAGTCTGTAATGTCTGGGGCCAACGTCCTGACTTTC.

By its share, this clone is medium-sized. This rearrangement joins TRBV19 to TRBJ2-5; a weak D match, TRBD2 (6 bases). Germline V gene data show CDR1 as LNHDA and CDR2 as SQIVND (reference sequence). Trimming took 4 bases from V and 1 from J, leaving 13 bases between them. This CDR3 spans 15 amino acids. Here the CDR3 reads CASSTGTALQETQYF. CDR3 bases: TGTGCCAGTAGTACCGGGACTGCTCTCCAAGAGACCCAGTACTTC.

The rearrangement uses TRBV11-2 and TRBJ1-1, with D tentatively TRBD1 (6 bases). This CDR3 region has 13 residues. V was pared by 7 bases and J by 1 base, with 10 bases between. From germline, CDR1 is SGHAT and CDR2 FQNNGV. This CDR3 reads CASTMTGNTEAFF. In DNA form, the CDR3 reads TGTGCCAGCACCATGACAGGGAACACTGAAGCTTTCTTT. The variable domain in full, with the rest retrieved from reference TRBV11-2 and TRBJ1-1, is EAGVAQSPRYKIIEKRQSVAFWCNPISGHATLYWYQQILGQGPKLLIQFQNNGVVDDSQLPKDRFSAERLKGVDSTLKIQPAKLEDSAVYLCASTMTGNTEAFFGQGTRLTVV.

The CDR3 sequence is CASSQGHLQGGVGETQYF. CDR3 nucleotides: TGTGCCAGCAGCCAAGGCCATTTACAGGGTGGTGTAGGAGAGACCCAGTACTTC. The chain has TRBV14 and TRBJ2-5; TRBD1 is a possible D gene (6 bases). The CDR3 sequence is 18 residues long. CDR1 SGHDN and CDR2 FVKESK come from the germline V gene. V dropped 1 base and J dropped 4 bases, with 22 bases sitting between them. The full variable domain, rest sourced from reference TRBV14 and TRBJ2-5, is EAGVTQFPSHSVIEKGQTVTLRCDPISGHDNLYWYRRVMGKEIKFLLHFVKESKQDESGMPNNRFLAERTGGTYSTLKVQPAELEDSGVYFCASSQGHLQGGVGETQYFGPGTRLLVL.

This clone was detected once. The rearrangement joins TRBV6-5 to TRBJ2-2, with D unclear. Germline V gives CDR1 MNHEY, CDR2 SVGAGI. V was shortened by 4 bases and J by 2 bases, with 11 bases between the two germline ends. The CDR3 consists of 15 residues. The CDR3 region is CASSFGYQNTGELFF. The CDR3 DNA is TGTGCCAGCAGTTTTGGGTACCAAAACACCGGGGAGCTGTTTTTT.

This sequence joins TRBV6-4 and TRBJ1-2; 8 bases are shared with TRBD1. Germline CDR1 reads MRHNA; CDR2 reads SNTAGT. V was pared by 1 base and J by 10 bases, with 11 bases of the junction left unmatched. This CDR3 region has 15 residues. CDR3 DNA sequence: TGTGCCAGCAGTGACTTTGGGACAGGCGTCGAAGTCTACACCTTC. Its translation: CASSDFGTGVEVYTF.

Comment on this clone: A junction boundary mismatches the germline segment, possibly from a read error. The J gene is TRBJ2-2, the V gene TRBV4-1, with D maybe TRBD1 (5 bases). The CDR3 sequence is 15 residues long. In germline, CDR1 is MGHRA, CDR2 YSYEKL. CDR3 amino acids: CANSHTGAFTGELFF. In nucleotides, the CDR3 is TGCGCCAACAGCCATACTGGGGCTTTCACCGGGGAGCTGTTTTTT.

This clone showed up just a few times. The chain has TRBV30 and TRBJ1-1; D unresolved. V was shortened by 0 bases and J by 3 bases, with 8 bases between the two germline ends. Germline V gives CDR1 GTSNPN, CDR2 SVGIG (reference sequence). The CDR3 is made up of 13 amino acids. DNA of the CDR3: TGTGCCTGGAGTGTAGGTGGCGACACTGAAGCTTTCTTT. Translating it yields CAWSVGGDTEAFF. The complete variable domain, with remaining parts taken from reference TRBV30 and TRBJ1-1, reads SQTIHQWPATLVQPVGSPLSLECTVEGTSNPNLYWYRQAAGRGLQLLFYSVGIGQISSEVPQNLSASRPQDRQFILSSKKLLLSDSGFYLCAWSVGGDTEAFFGQGTRLTVV.

V usage is TRBV7-9 and J usage is TRBJ2-3; D is unclear. The CDR3 loop spans 16 amino acids. V lost 5 bases and J lost 1, with 16 bases in between. Germline assignment: CDR1 SEHNR and CDR2 FQNEAQ (reference sequence). The chain's CDR3 is CASSKVNMMGTDTQYF. The DNA of the CDR3 is TGTGCCAGCAGCAAGGTAAACATGATGGGCACAGATACGCAGTATTTT.

This chain joins TRBV4-3 and TRBJ2-1, with TRBD1 identical over 12 bases. Germline lookup yields CDR1 LGHNA and CDR2 YSLEER. Trimming removed 5 bases from V and 9 bases from J; junction bases left unmatched: 8. The CDR3 length is 15 residues. DNA for the CDR3: TGCGCCAGCAGCTTTTCCGGGACAGGGGGCCCTGAGCAGTTCTTC. This encodes CASSFSGTGGPEQFF.

This clone was found a few times. The rearrangement uses TRBV11-2 and TRBJ1-1, with 9 bases matching TRBD1. Germline-derived CDR1 and CDR2 are SGHAT and FQNNGV. Losses at the gene ends were 5 bases for V and 6 bases for J; bases not matched to a gene: 4. The length of the CDR3 is 13 residues. The CDR3 here is CASSPGTGPEAFF. The DNA of the CDR3 is TGTGCCAGCAGCCCCGGGACAGGGCCTGAAGCTTTCTTT.

The J gene is TRBJ2-5, the V gene TRBV10-3; possibly TRBD1 or TRBD2 for D (5 bases each). V gave up 0 bases and J gave up 2 bases, with 22 bases separating them. The CDR3 has 19 residues. The V gene's germline CDR1 is ENHRY and CDR2 SYGVKD. CDR3 sequence reads: CAISESRSKGLAHQETQYF. In DNA form, the CDR3 reads TGTGCCATCAGTGAGTCAAGATCGAAGGGGTTAGCGCATCAAGAGACCCAGTACTTC.

This clone has more than one count but fewer than ten. The chain has TRBV4-2 and TRBJ2-1, with 8 bases identical to TRBD2. Germline values: CDR1 LGHNA, CDR2 YNFKEQ. The CDR3 consists of 15 residues. V lost 2 bases and J lost 4; bases outside the gene matches: 4. CDR3 bases: TGTGCCAGCAGCCAAACGACTAGCGAATACAATGAGCAGTTCTTC. The encoded protein is CASSQTTSEYNEQFF.

The chain uses TRBV7-9 and TRBJ2-1; 11 nucleotides match TRBD2. V trimming: 3 bases; J trimming: 8 bases; junction bases outside the gene matches: 12. Germline V gene sequence: CDR1 SEHNR, CDR2 FQNEAQ (reference sequence). The CDR3 sequence is 17 residues long. CDR3 nucleotide sequence: TGTGCCAGCAGCTTCACTAGCGGGGGATCAGGAGGGGATGAGCAGTTCTTC. Protein product: CASSFTSGGSGGDEQFF.

This clone has only a few counts. This chain joins TRBV19 and TRBJ1-5; D remains unclear. The CDR3 spans 15 residues. Trimming shortened V by 6 bases and J by 2 bases, and 14 bases separated the two germline ends. The germline CDR1 and CDR2 sequences are LNHDA and SQIVND (reference sequence). This chain's CDR3 is CASSPGRVGNQPQHF. The CDR3, as DNA: TGTGCCAGTAGCCCCGGGAGGGTTGGCAATCAGCCCCAGCATTTT.

In DNA form, the CDR3 reads TGTGCCAGCAGGGGGCAGGGAGATCAGCCCCAGCATTTT. Amino acids: CASRGQGDQPQHF. V is TRBV28 and J is TRBJ1-5; possibly TRBD1 for D (5 bases). The length of the CDR3 is 13 residues. From germline, CDR1 is MDHEN and CDR2 SYDVKM. V was clipped by 6 bases and J by 5 bases, with 11 bases between them.

As DNA, the CDR3 is TGTGCCAGCACCACAATCACAGGGAATTCTGGCTACACCTTC. Amino acid sequence: CASTTITGNSGYTF. J is TRBJ1-2 and V is TRBV5-8, with a weak D call TRBD1 (6 bases). V was trimmed by 6 bases and J by 7 bases, leaving 19 bases between them. The CDR3 has 14 amino acids. Germline-derived CDR1 and CDR2 are SGHTS and YDEGEE.

This clone was observed once. This rearrangement joins TRBV27 to TRBJ1-3, with D hard to call. The V gene lost 4 bases and the J gene lost 2 bases, with 6 bases spanning the gap. Germline-derived CDR1 and CDR2 are MNHEY and SMNVEV (reference sequence). CDR3 size: 13 residues. Here the CDR3 DNA reads TGTGCCAGCAGTTACTCCCCTGGAAACACCATATATTTT. It codes for CASSYSPGNTIYF.

The gene calls are TRBV2 and TRBJ2-5, with 8 positions matching TRBD1. Per the germline V gene, CDR1 is SNHLY and CDR2 is FYNNEI. The CDR3 runs 13 residues. The V gene end was trimmed by 7 bases and the J gene end by 3 bases; junction bases not matched to a gene: 4. CDR3 nucleotide sequence: TGTGCCAGCAACAACAGGGGGGAAGAGACCCAGTACTTC. It translates to CASNNRGEETQYF. The full variable domain, rest sourced from reference TRBV2 and TRBJ2-5, is EPEVTQTPSHQVTQMGQEVILRCVPISNHLYFYWYRQILGQKVEFLVSFYNNEISEKSEIFDDQFSVERPDGSNFTLKIRSTKLEDSAMYFCASNNRGEETQYFGPGTRLLVL.

This clone has just a few counts. The chain is built from TRBV6-1 and TRBJ2-7; D is undetermined. V was cut by 0 bases and J by 4 bases, with 4 bases left in between. The CDR3 totals 12 residues. Germline assignment: CDR1 MNHNS and CDR2 SASEGT. In DNA, the CDR3 is TGTGCCAGCAGTGAAGCCTCGTACGAGCAGTACGTC. Its protein is CASSEASYEQYV.